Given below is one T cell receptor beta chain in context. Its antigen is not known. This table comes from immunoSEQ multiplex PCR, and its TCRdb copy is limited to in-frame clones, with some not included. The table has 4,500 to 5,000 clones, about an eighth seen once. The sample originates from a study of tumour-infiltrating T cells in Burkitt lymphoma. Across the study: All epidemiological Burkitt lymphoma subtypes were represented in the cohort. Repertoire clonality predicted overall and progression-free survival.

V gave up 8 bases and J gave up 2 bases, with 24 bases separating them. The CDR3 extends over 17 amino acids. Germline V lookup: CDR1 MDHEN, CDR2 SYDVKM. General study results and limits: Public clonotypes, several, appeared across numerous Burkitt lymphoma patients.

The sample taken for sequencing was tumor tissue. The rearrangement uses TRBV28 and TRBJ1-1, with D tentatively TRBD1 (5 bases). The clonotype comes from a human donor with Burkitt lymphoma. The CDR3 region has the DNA TGTGCCAGCGGGACCCACCGGGGGGGACTGATTAACACTGAAGCTTTCTTT. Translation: CASGTHRGGLINTEAFF.